These 6 T cell receptor beta chains were all obtained from the same sample, sequenced in a study of neoadjuvant anti-PD-1 for oral cavity cancer. Time point denoted: after neoadjuvant nivolumab, at surgical resection. TCRdb keeps only in-frame clones here, not all; method: immunoSEQ multiplex PCR. Here the sample spans over 30,000 clones, 80% being singletons. The sample was PBMCs, taken after nivolumab (anti-PD-1) treatment. These receptors all come from a person between 40 and 85 years old with oral cavity squamous cell carcinoma.

The chain recombines TRBV4-1 with TRBJ2-7; no definite D call. The V end was cut by 4 bases, the J end by 1 base, with 8 bases between. Germline values: CDR1 MGHRA, CDR2 YSYEKL. This CDR3 is built from 13 residues. The CDR3 loop reads CASSLETSYEQYF. DNA for the CDR3: TGCGCCAGCAGCCTTGAGACTTCCTACGAGCAGTACTTC.

This chain uses TRBV10-3 with TRBJ1-5; a possible D gene is TRBD1 (6 bases). The CDR3 consists of 16 residues. Germline V gene sequence: CDR1 ENHRY, CDR2 SYGVKD. V lost 0 bases and J lost 6, with 15 bases in between. CDR3 nucleotide sequence: TGTGCCATCAGTGAGTCCTCGAGGGGGTTAGGTCAGCCCCAGCATTTT. Its translation is CAISESSRGLGQPQHF.

This clone appeared once. V usage is TRBV19 and J usage is TRBJ1-5; D gene unclear. V dropped 6 bases and J dropped 4 bases, with 19 bases sitting between them. The CDR3 has 16 amino acids. CDR1 is LNHDA, CDR2 SQIVND, per germline (reference sequence). The CDR3 DNA sequence: TGTGCCAGTAGGTGGGCGGCGGGATTGGGAAATCAGCCCCAGCATTTT. Translating gives CASRWAAGLGNQPQHF.

This sequence joins TRBV11-2 and TRBJ1-1; no reliable D call. Trimming cost V 0 bases and J 14 bases, with 13 bases left between them. The germline gives CDR1 SGHAT, CDR2 FQNNGV. The CDR3 spans 12 residues. CDR3 sequence: CASSLDRPDGFF. In DNA, the CDR3 is TGTGCCAGCAGCTTAGACCGGCCCGATGGCTTCTTT.

The sample holds one count of this clone. V and J are TRBV10-2 and TRBJ1-2; perhaps TRBD1 as D (6 bases). This CDR3 spans 14 amino acids. Germline V gives CDR1 WSHSY, CDR2 SAAADI. V was pared by 6 bases and J by 8 bases, with 19 bases between. The CDR3 reads CASRSGQIPDGYTF. CDR3 nucleotides: TGCGCCAGCAGATCCGGACAGATTCCGGACGGCTACACCTTC.

CDR3 coding DNA: TGTGCCAGCAGACCGCCGGCGAGAGAGACCCAGTACTTC. It codes for CASRPPARETQYF. The genes are TRBV6-5 and TRBJ2-5; D is ambiguous. The germline V gene encodes CDR1 MNHEY and CDR2 SVGAGI. Between the trimmed V and J ends, which lost 6 bases and 4 bases, there was a span of 12 bases. There are 13 residues in the CDR3.